The clone carrying this T cell receptor (beta chain) was recorded only once. This CDR3 has 15 amino acids. The germline gives CDR1 SGDLS, CDR2 YYNGEE. V lost 4 bases and J lost 0, with 12 bases in between. The data derive from a study of blood T cell repertoires in COVID-19. Turning to the study itself: Italy, Spain and the United States were the sources of the convalescent and acute COVID-19 samples. Nucleic acid was either cDNA or gDNA, and it came from T cells, B-cell-depleted T cells, or PBMCs.

Per the study methods: It was from reference gene primer amplification that nucleated cell counts were estimated. The table came from immunoSEQ multiplex PCR; TCRdb's copy has only in-frame clones and leaves some out. V, J and clone size were drawn from that table, and D and trimming were deduced from the DNA. The repertoire includes over 30,000 clones, roughly 90% of them detected once, and 13% to 15% sits in the top ten. The TCR was taken from a human donor with active COVID-19. The donor label of this sample is uncertain. Sample: peripheral blood. This chain links TRBV9 with TRBJ2-3, with D unclear. This chain's CDR3 is CASSPKPESTDTQYF. The CDR3 coding sequence is TGTGCCAGCAGCCCCAAACCAGAAAGCACAGATACGCAGTATTTT.